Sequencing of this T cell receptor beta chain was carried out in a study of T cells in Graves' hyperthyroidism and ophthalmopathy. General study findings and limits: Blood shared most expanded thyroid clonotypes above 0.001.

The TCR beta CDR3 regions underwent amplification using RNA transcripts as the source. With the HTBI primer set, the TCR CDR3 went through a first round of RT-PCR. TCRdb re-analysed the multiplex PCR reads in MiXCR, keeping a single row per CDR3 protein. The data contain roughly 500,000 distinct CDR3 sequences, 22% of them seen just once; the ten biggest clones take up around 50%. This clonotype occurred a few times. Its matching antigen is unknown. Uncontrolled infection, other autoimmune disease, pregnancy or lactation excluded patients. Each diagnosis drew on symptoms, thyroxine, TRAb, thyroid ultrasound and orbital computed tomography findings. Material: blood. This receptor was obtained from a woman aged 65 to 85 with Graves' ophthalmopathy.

Here the CDR3 reads CSGVGQETQYF. CDR3 bases: TGCAGTGGGGTGGGCCAAGAGACCCAGTACTTC. This chain joins TRBV20-1 and TRBJ2-5; D unclear. CDR1 DFQATT and CDR2 SNEGSKA come from the germline V gene (reference sequence). Trimming took 7 bases from V and 1 from J, leaving 7 bases between them. The CDR3 contains 11 residues.